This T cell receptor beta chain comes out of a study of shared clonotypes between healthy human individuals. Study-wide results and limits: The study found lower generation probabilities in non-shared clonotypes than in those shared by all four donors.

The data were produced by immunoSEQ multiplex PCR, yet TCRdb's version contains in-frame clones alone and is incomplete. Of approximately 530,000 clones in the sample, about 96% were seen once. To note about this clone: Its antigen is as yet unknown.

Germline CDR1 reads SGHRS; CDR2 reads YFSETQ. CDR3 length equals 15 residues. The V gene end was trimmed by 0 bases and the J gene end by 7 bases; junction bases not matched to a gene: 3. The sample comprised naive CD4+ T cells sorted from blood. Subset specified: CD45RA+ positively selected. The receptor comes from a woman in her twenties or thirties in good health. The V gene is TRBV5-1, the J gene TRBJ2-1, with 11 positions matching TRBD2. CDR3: CASSLGTSGWNEQFF. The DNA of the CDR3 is TGCGCCAGCAGCTTGGGGACTAGCGGGTGGAATGAGCAGTTCTTC.